The following is a T cell receptor (beta chain) sequence with its context. The data derive from a study of control samples from healthy donors and cancer patients. The method was immunoSEQ multiplex PCR; TCRdb's version includes in-frame clones alone and lacks a portion of them. The repertoire holds about 98,000 clones, with around 80% as singletons. Germline CDR1 and CDR2: SGHAT and FQNNGV. The CDR3 has 12 residues. Trimming pared 5 bases from V and 5 bases from J, leaving 9 bases between. Sequences were obtained from blood. The chain employs TRBV11-2 and TRBJ2-5; D is undetermined. The sequence derives from a man in his 60s in good health. CDR3 region: CASSIGRETQYF. The CDR3 DNA reads as TGTGCCAGCAGCATAGGCCGGGAGACCCAGTACTTC. Full variable domain (rest looked up from reference TRBV11-2 and TRBJ2-5): EAGVAQSPRYKIIEKRQSVAFWCNPISGHATLYWYQQILGQGPKLLIQFQNNGVVDDSQLPKDRFSAERLKGVDSTLKIQPAKLEDSAVYLCASSIGRETQYFGPGTRLLVL.